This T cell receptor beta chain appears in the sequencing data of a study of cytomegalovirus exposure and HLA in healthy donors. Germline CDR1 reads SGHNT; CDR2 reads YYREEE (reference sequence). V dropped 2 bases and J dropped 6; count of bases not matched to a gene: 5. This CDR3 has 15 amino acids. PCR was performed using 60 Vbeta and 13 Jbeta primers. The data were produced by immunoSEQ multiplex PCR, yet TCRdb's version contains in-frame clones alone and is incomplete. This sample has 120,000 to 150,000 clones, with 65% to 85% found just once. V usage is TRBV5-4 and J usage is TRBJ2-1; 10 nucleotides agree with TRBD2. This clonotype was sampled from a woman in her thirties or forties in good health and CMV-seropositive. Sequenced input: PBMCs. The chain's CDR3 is CASSFWLAGANEQFF. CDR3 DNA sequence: TGTGCCAGCAGCTTTTGGCTAGCGGGGGCCAATGAGCAGTTCTTC.